This passage covers 29 T cell receptor beta chains from one sample sequenced in a study of cytomegalovirus exposure and HLA in healthy donors. The PCR made use of 60 Vbeta and 13 Jbeta primers. Repertoires were generated with immunoSEQ multiplex PCR, while TCRdb's copy carries only in-frame clones and drops some. Of over 200,000 clones listed, 75% to 90% are singletons. Sample: PBMCs. The receptors shown here come from a woman between 18 and 30 years old in good health and CMV-seronegative.

The J gene is TRBJ2-5, the V gene TRBV4-1; D is possibly TRBD2 (5 bases). The CDR3 sequence is 14 residues long. V was cut by 4 bases and J by 4 bases, with 13 bases left in between. Germline V gives CDR1 MGHRA, CDR2 YSYEKL. This CDR3 is CASSRGLRGETQYF. CDR3 nucleotide sequence: TGCGCCAGCAGCCGAGGACTCCGTGGAGAGACCCAGTACTTC.

V gene TRBV19 combines with J gene TRBJ1-1; D is unclear. Looked up from germline, CDR1 is LNHDA and CDR2 is SQIVND (reference sequence). Between the trimmed V and J ends, which lost 7 bases and 1 base, there was a span of 13 bases. This CDR3 comprises 14 residues. The CDR3 region has the DNA TGTGCCAGTAAGGAGGAGCTGCGGAACACTGAAGCTTTCTTT. Protein product: CASKEELRNTEAFF. The variable domain in full, completed from reference TRBV19 and TRBJ1-1, reads DGGITQSPKYLFRKEGQNVTLSCEQNLNHDAMYWYRQDPGQGLRLIYYSQIVNDFQKGDIAEGYSVSREKKESFPLTVTSAQKNPTAFYLCASKEELRNTEAFFGQGTRLTVV.

The V gene is TRBV11-3, the J gene TRBJ1-1, with 7 bases lining up with TRBD1. CDR1 and CDR2 from the germline V gene are SGHNT and YENEEA. The CDR3 extends over 14 amino acids. J lost 4 bases, V lost 2 bases, and 4 bases had no gene match. The CDR3 reads CASSLLQGSTEAFF. The CDR3 DNA follows: TGTGCCAGCAGCTTATTACAGGGGAGCACTGAAGCTTTCTTT.

CDR3 region: CASSRETAPYNEQFF. The CDR3 nucleotides are TGTGCCAGCAGCCGGGAGACAGCTCCCTACAATGAGCAGTTCTTC. The V and J genes are TRBV7-3 and TRBJ2-1; D is possibly TRBD2 (6 bases). Germline V lookup: CDR1 SGHTA, CDR2 FQGTGA. The CDR3 is 15 residues long. Trimming stripped 5 bases from V and 2 bases from J, with 13 bases between.

This clone was observed once. This sequence joins TRBV7-2 and TRBJ1-1, with 7 bases fitting TRBD1. The V gene's germline CDR1 is SGHTA and CDR2 FQGNSA. CDR3 length equals 15 residues. The ends lost 1 base at V and 2 bases at J; junction bases unmatched: 4. CDR3 DNA: TGTGCCAGCAGCTTAGTTTCAGGGGGAAACACTGAAGCTTTCTTT. Amino acids: CASSLVSGGNTEAFF. The variable domain in full, completed from reference TRBV7-2 and TRBJ1-1, reads GAGVSQSPSNKVTEKGKDVELRCDPISGHTALYWYRQSLGQGLEFLIYFQGNSAPDKSGLPSDRFSAERTGGSVSTLTIQRTQQEDSAVYLCASSLVSGGNTEAFFGQGTRLTVV.

This chain uses TRBV5-1 with TRBJ2-5; tentatively, D is TRBD1 (6 bases). Germline lookup yields CDR1 SGHRS and CDR2 YFSETQ. Trimming stripped 1 base from V and 5 bases from J, with 15 bases between. This CDR3 has 15 residues. CDR3 sequence reads: CASSLTGSRFETQYF. The CDR3 nucleotides are TGCGCCAGCAGCTTGACAGGGTCTAGGTTCGAGACCCAGTACTTC.

This rearrangement joins TRBV15 to TRBJ1-2; D is possibly TRBD1 (6 bases). CDR1 LNHNV and CDR2 YYDKDF come from the germline V gene (reference sequence). Deletions cut 0 bases from V and 4 bases from J, with 15 bases between. The CDR3 is 16 residues long. The CDR3 here is CATSRDRGGRIYGYTF. CDR3 in DNA: TGTGCCACCAGCAGAGATCGGGGGGGGCGCATCTATGGCTACACCTTC.

The rearrangement links TRBV19 to TRBJ1-1; TRBD1 matches 7 bases. The V segment lost 5 bases and the J segment 0 bases; nucleotides outside the gene matches: 3. Germline assignment: CDR1 LNHDA and CDR2 SQIVND (reference sequence). This CDR3 is 14 amino acids long. In DNA form, the CDR3 reads TGTGCCAGTAGTGACGGACAGGTGAACACTGAAGCTTTCTTT. It translates to CASSDGQVNTEAFF.

DNA of the CDR3: TGTGCCAGCAGCTTGGTAGGAGGGGGCTACGACACCGGGGAGCTGTTTTTT. Translating it yields CASSLVGGGYDTGELFF. V gene TRBV5-6 combines with J gene TRBJ2-2, with TRBD1 as a possible D gene (7 bases). Per germline, CDR1 SGHDT and CDR2 YYEEEE. The CDR3 is 17 amino acids. Between the trimmed V and J ends, which lost 0 bases and 3 bases, there was a span of 15 bases.

This clone showed up just a few times. The rearrangement joins TRBV19 to TRBJ2-1, with D possibly TRBD2 on 7 matching bases. The CDR3 is 16 amino acids. Trimming cost V 10 bases and J 4 bases, with 23 bases left between them. Germline assignment: CDR1 LNHDA and CDR2 SQIVND (reference sequence). CDR3 in DNA: TGTGCCACCCAACGGGGCGGAGGGGGGGGGTACAATGAGCAGTTCTTC. It encodes CATQRGGGGGYNEQFF.

This chain joins TRBV7-2 and TRBJ2-3; D call uncertain. There are 12 residues in the CDR3. V was shortened by 5 bases and J by 4 bases, with 7 bases between the two germline ends. Germline CDR1 and CDR2: SGHTA and FQGNSA. The CDR3 sequence is CASSPLADTQYF. CDR3 DNA: TGTGCCAGCAGCCCGCTAGCAGATACGCAGTATTTT.

This chain uses TRBV6-1 with TRBJ1-2; TRBD1 matches 10 bases. Germline lookup yields CDR1 MNHNS and CDR2 SASEGT. The CDR3 has 19 residues. After removal of 1 base from V and 7 bases from J, the junction contained 18 bases not matched to a gene. The CDR3 loop reads CASSEVVTGGRLVVLGYTF. In DNA, the CDR3 is TGTGCCAGCAGTGAAGTGGTGACAGGGGGCCGTCTAGTCGTTCTTGGCTACACCTTC.

The rearrangement links TRBV27 to TRBJ2-7; perhaps TRBD2 as D (7 bases). This CDR3 comprises 14 residues. The germline V gene has CDR1 MNHEY and CDR2 SMNVEV (reference sequence). Trimming removed 5 bases from V and 5 bases from J, with 16 bases in between. The CDR3 spells CASSIRGGGHEQYF. The CDR3, as DNA: TGTGCCAGCAGTATCCGGGGAGGGGGTCACGAGCAGTACTTC.

The table lists this clone with a few counts. The chain uses TRBV4-1 and TRBJ1-2; 8 positions agree with TRBD1. The CDR3 runs to 15 residues. CDR1 MGHRA and CDR2 YSYEKL come from the germline V gene. After removal of 3 bases from V and 4 bases from J, the junction contained 7 bases not matched to a gene. CDR3 loop: CASSQPGTGIYGYTF. Here the CDR3 DNA reads TGCGCCAGCAGCCAGCCCGGGACAGGTATCTATGGCTACACCTTC.

The chain has TRBV5-6 and TRBJ2-2; 8 bases fit TRBD1. CDR3 length: 15 amino acids. Germline loops: CDR1 SGHDT, CDR2 YYEEEE. J lost 4 bases, V lost 5 bases, and 7 bases had no gene match. The CDR3 coding sequence is TGTGCCAGCAGGGACCAGGGGGCGGGCACCGGGGAGCTGTTTTTT. This gives the protein CASRDQGAGTGELFF.

This rearrangement joins TRBV7-8 to TRBJ2-2; 7 bases fit TRBD2. Germline CDR1 reads SGHVS; CDR2 reads FQNEAQ. The length of the CDR3 is 16 residues. Trimming at V came to 1 base and at J to 3 bases, leaving 5 bases not matched to a gene. This CDR3 is CASSLDTSAYTGELFF. CDR3 nucleotide sequence: TGTGCCAGCAGCTTAGATACTAGCGCATACACCGGGGAGCTGTTTTTT.

J is TRBJ2-1 and V is TRBV9, with 8 positions matching TRBD1. V lost 1 base, J lost 4 bases, and 16 bases stayed unmatched. Germline values: CDR1 SGDLS, CDR2 YYNGEE. The CDR3 extends over 19 amino acids. CDR3 amino acids: CASSVRTGKMIGPYNEQFF. The CDR3 bases are TGTGCCAGCAGCGTAAGGACAGGGAAGATGATTGGACCTTACAATGAGCAGTTCTTC. Together with reference TRBV9 and TRBJ2-1, the CDR3 gives the full variable domain: DSGVTQTPKHLITATGQRVTLRCSPRSGDLSVYWYQQSLDQGLQFLIQYYNGEERAKGNILERFSAQQFPDLHSELNLSSLELGDSALYFCASSVRTGKMIGPYNEQFFGPGTRLTVL.

This CDR3 reads CASTPAGGPVDEQFF. CDR3 in DNA: TGTGCCAGCACCCCCGCGGGAGGGCCGGTAGATGAGCAGTTCTTC. The chain links TRBV27 to TRBJ2-1; 9 positions agree with TRBD2. The CDR3 spans 15 residues. Trimming cost V 7 bases and J 8 bases; bases outside gene matches: 12. Germline assignment: CDR1 MNHEY and CDR2 SMNVEV (reference sequence).

The V call is TRBV6-5, the J call TRBJ2-7; 7 positions agree with TRBD1. Germline CDR1 and CDR2: MNHEY and SVGAGI. V lost 4 bases and J lost 7; bases outside the gene matches: 13. The CDR3 length is 15 residues. CDR3 coding DNA: TGTGCCAGCAGTTCTTCCGGGACAGTATTGGGGGAGCAGTACTTC. Its translation: CASSSSGTVLGEQYF.

The V gene is TRBV29-1, the J gene TRBJ2-1; 9 nucleotides agree with TRBD2. Germline CDR1 SQVTM, CDR2 ANQGSEA. This CDR3 has 16 residues. V shed 4 bases, J shed 3 bases, and the junction held 10 bases outside the gene matches. CDR3 coding DNA: TGCAGCGTTGTGTCCCCACTAGCGGGCGTCTACAATGAGCAGTTCTTC. Translation gives CSVVSPLAGVYNEQFF.

Turning to this clone: Other DNA sequences from this sample encode an identical CDR3 as well. The V call is TRBV5-6, the J call TRBJ2-7; unclear D gene. The CDR3 is 12 amino acids. Per the germline V gene, CDR1 is SGHDT and CDR2 is YYEEEE. Trimming removed 0 bases from V and 3 bases from J, with 4 bases in between. CDR3 amino acids: CASSLARYEQYF. The CDR3 nucleotides read TGTGCCAGCAGCTTGGCCCGCTACGAGCAGTACTTC.

This sequence joins TRBV27 and TRBJ1-5; TRBD1 aligns across 7 bases. The CDR3 totals 15 residues. CDR1 is MNHEY, CDR2 SMNVEV, per germline (reference sequence). V was pared by 0 bases and J by 7 bases, with 6 bases of the junction left unmatched. CDR3 amino acids: CASSLSTGLGQPQHF. The CDR3 coding sequence is TGTGCCAGCAGTTTATCGACAGGGCTGGGCCAGCCCCAGCATTTT.

The chain joins TRBV15 to TRBJ2-7, with TRBD1 identical over 8 bases. V lost 0 bases and J lost 3; bases outside the gene matches: 16. This CDR3 has 19 amino acids. CDR1 and CDR2 from the germline V gene are LNHNV and YYDKDF (reference sequence). CDR3 in DNA: TGTGCCACCAGCAGAGAGCGACAGGGGATGGGGGGTATCGGCTACGAGCAGTACTTC. Translating gives CATSRERQGMGGIGYEQYF.

V and J are TRBV18 and TRBJ1-2; possible D gene TRBD1, 5 bases. From germline, CDR1 is KGHSH and CDR2 LQKENI. Deletions cut 0 bases from V and 6 bases from J, with 8 bases between. The CDR3 covers 13 residues. The CDR3 loop reads CASSPPTTDGYTF. In DNA, the CDR3 is TGTGCCAGCTCACCACCGACGACAGATGGCTACACCTTC.

V usage is TRBV29-1 and J usage is TRBJ1-2; D may be TRBD1 (6 bases). With 4 bases removed from V and 8 bases from J, the gap between germline ends came to 11 bases. CDR3 length: 11 amino acids. CDR1 and CDR2 from the germline V gene are SQVTM and ANQGSEA. The CDR3 DNA reads as TGCAGCGTTGCAGGGGATGAAGGCTACACCTTC. Amino acid sequence: CSVAGDEGYTF.

This chain links TRBV7-8 with TRBJ2-7; the D is unclear. The CDR3 consists of 13 residues. Germline V CDR1 and CDR2: SGHVS, FQNEAQ. V gave up 5 bases and J gave up 2 bases, with 10 bases separating them. CDR3 loop: CASSPTITYEQYF. In DNA, the CDR3 is TGTGCCAGCAGCCCAACTATAACCTACGAGCAGTACTTC.

This chain links TRBV19 with TRBJ2-1; perhaps TRBD1 as D (6 bases). The length of the CDR3 is 13 residues. The V end lost 5 bases, the J end lost 12 bases, and 17 bases lay between the germline ends. Germline CDR1 LNHDA, CDR2 SQIVND (reference sequence). The CDR3: CASSSRTVIWQFF. For the CDR3, the DNA is TGTGCCAGTAGTTCCCGGACAGTAATATGGCAGTTCTTC.

This clone was seen only once. The J gene is TRBJ2-1, the V gene TRBV13; 15 bases are a match to TRBD2. CDR3 length: 14 amino acids. The germline V gene has CDR1 PRHDT and CDR2 FYEKMQ (reference sequence). V lost 3 bases and J lost 10; bases outside the gene matches: 1. The CDR3 bases are TGTGCCAGCAGCTTTGGACTAGCGGGAGGGGAGCAGTTCTTC. This translates into CASSFGLAGGEQFF.

The chain joins TRBV4-2 to TRBJ1-4; possible D gene TRBD1, 6 bases. The CDR3 contains 14 residues. V lost 3 bases, J lost 5 bases, and 10 bases lay in between. CDR1 is LGHNA, CDR2 YNFKEQ, per germline. The DNA for the CDR3 is TGTGCCAGCAGCCATACAGGGTTGAATGAAAAACTGTTTTTT. This sequence encodes CASSHTGLNEKLFF.